The rows below give T cell receptor beta chains drawn from one sample of a study of T-cell memory formation after mild COVID-19. TCRdb independently ran MiXCR on the 5' RACE reads; one entry per CDR3 protein. The table includes about 410,000 distinct CDR3 sequences, roughly 18% detected once. The sample taken for sequencing was PBMCs or a T cell subset sorted from them (not recorded which). The receptor set was obtained from a man in his late teens or twenties who had mild COVID-19 (a few samples of this study predate the infection). Cell type and time point are not known. The CDR3 runs from the conserved cysteine through the conserved F or W. The order of the fields is J gene, D gene, V gene, clone size, CDR3 protein, CDR3 DNA. D genes are given only for firm matches. A row's size may be missing; if present it is once, few, many or a size class.

TRBJ2-1 | TRBD2 | TRBV7-2 | many | CASSLVATGLAGGPTREQFF | TGTGCCAGCAGCTTAGTGGCCACGGGACTAGCGGGGGGCCCTACTCGTGAGCAGTTCTTC
TRBJ2-3 | TRBD2 | TRBV11-2 | few | CASSFAAGVLDTQYF | TGTGCCAGCAGCTTCGCAGCGGGGGTTTTAGATACGCAGTATTTT
TRBJ1-6 | TRBD1 | TRBV15 | - | CATSPRTGSNSPLHF | TGTGCCACCAGCCCGCGGACAGGGAGTAATTCACCCCTCCACTTT
TRBJ1-2 | - | TRBV29-1 | - | CSVETVDYGYTF | TGCAGCGTCGAGACAGTCGACTATGGCTACACCTTC
TRBJ2-5 | TRBD2 | TRBV4-2 | many | CASSRSTSGIQETQYF | TGTGCCAGCAGCCGATCGACTAGCGGGATTCAAGAGACCCAGTACTTC
TRBJ2-1 | TRBD2 | TRBV12-3/TRBV12-4 | few | CASRPSGTYNEQFF | TGTGCCAGCAGGCCTAGCGGAACCTACAATGAGCAGTTCTTC
TRBJ1-6 | TRBD1 | TRBV7-9 | - | CASSMGQDNSPLHF | TGTGCCAGCAGCATGGGACAGGATAATTCACCCCTCCACTTT
TRBJ1-2 | TRBD1 | TRBV18 | - | CASSQGQTYGYTF | TGTGCCAGCTCACAGGGACAGACCTATGGCTACACCTTC
TRBJ2-5 | - | TRBV6-2/TRBV6-3 | few | CASSYGGPETQYF | TGTGCCAGCAGTTACGGGGGGCCAGAGACCCAGTACTTC
TRBJ1-2 | - | TRBV5-1 | few | CASTEGSVYGYTF | TGCGCCAGCACCGAGGGTAGCGTCTATGGCTACACCTTC
TRBJ2-7 | - | TRBV12-3/TRBV12-4 | - | CASSLRQFYEQYF | TGTGCCAGCAGTTTACGACAGTTTTACGAGCAGTACTTC
TRBJ1-6 | TRBD1 | TRBV27 | - | CASSKTTTGTGVNSPLHF | TGTGCCAGCAGCAAAACAACTACCGGGACAGGGGTAAATTCACCCCTCCACTTT
TRBJ2-5 | TRBD2 | TRBV5-5 | many | CASGILAGGGETQYF | TGTGCCAGCGGAATACTAGCGGGGGGCGGAGAGACCCAGTACTTC
TRBJ2-1 | - | TRBV12-3/TRBV12-4 | - | CASSPYPRKDNEQFF | TGTGCCAGCAGTCCTTACCCTCGGAAGGACAATGAGCAGTTCTTC
TRBJ2-1 | TRBD2 | TRBV6-2/TRBV6-3 | - | CASNQPGTSGGGTYNEQFF | TGTGCCAGCAATCAGCCCGGGACTAGCGGGGGGGGGACCTACAATGAGCAGTTCTTC
TRBJ1-5 | - | TRBV12-3/TRBV12-4 | many | CASSLSGNNQPQHF | TGTGCCAGCAGCTTGTCAGGGAACAATCAGCCCCAGCATTTT
TRBJ1-1 | - | TRBV27 | few | CASSSRGFVNTEAFF | TGTGCCAGCAGTTCCCGGGGTTTTGTGAACACTGAAGCTTTCTTT
TRBJ2-3 | - | TRBV10-3 | few | CAISESIDTPINTQYF | TGTGCCATCAGTGAGTCGATAGATACCCCAATAAATACGCAGTATTTT
TRBJ1-2 | TRBD1 | TRBV7-2 | - | CASSLDRGHRGYTF | TGTGCCAGCAGCTTGGACAGGGGGCACAGAGGCTACACCTTC
TRBJ2-7 | - | TRBV7-2 | few | CASSHAGKSYEQYF | TGTGCCAGCAGCCATGCGGGCAAATCCTACGAGCAGTACTTC
TRBJ2-1 | TRBD1 | TRBV24-1 | few | CATSDDRGREQFF | TGTGCCACCAGTGATGACAGGGGACGTGAGCAGTTCTTC
TRBJ1-2 | TRBD1 | TRBV7-6 | - | CASSPQPGGPGYTF | TGTGCCAGCAGCCCCCAACCAGGGGGCCCTGGCTACACCTTC
TRBJ2-6 | - | TRBV4-3 | many | CASSQDSPSGANVLTF | TGCGCCAGCAGCCAGGACAGTCCCTCTGGGGCCAACGTCCTGACTTTC